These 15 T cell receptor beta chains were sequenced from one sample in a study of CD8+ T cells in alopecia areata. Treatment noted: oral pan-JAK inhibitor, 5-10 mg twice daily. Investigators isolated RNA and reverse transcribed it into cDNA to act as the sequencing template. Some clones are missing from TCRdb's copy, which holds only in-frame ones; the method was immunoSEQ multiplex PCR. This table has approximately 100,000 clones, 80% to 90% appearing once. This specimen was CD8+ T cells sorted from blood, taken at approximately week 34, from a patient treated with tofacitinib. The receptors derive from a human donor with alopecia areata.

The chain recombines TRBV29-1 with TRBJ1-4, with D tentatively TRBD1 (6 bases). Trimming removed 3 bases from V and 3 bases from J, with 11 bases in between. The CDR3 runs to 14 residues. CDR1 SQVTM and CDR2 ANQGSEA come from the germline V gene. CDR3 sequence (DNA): TGCAGCGTTGAGGCGGGGGGCTCTAATGAAAAACTGTTTTTT. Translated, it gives CSVEAGGSNEKLFF.

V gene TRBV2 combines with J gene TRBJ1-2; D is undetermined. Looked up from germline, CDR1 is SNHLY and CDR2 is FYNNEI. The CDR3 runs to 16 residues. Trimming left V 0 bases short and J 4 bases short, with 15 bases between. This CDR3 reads CASSEAWQSSVYGYTF. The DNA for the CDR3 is TGTGCCAGCAGTGAAGCGTGGCAATCCTCGGTCTATGGCTACACCTTC.

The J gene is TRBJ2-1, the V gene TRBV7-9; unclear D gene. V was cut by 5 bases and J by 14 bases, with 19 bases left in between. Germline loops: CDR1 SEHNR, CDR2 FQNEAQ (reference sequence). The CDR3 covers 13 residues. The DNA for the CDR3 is TGTGCCAGCAGCCACTCGCAAGGAAGTGTAAAGTTCTTC. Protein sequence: CASSHSQGSVKFF.

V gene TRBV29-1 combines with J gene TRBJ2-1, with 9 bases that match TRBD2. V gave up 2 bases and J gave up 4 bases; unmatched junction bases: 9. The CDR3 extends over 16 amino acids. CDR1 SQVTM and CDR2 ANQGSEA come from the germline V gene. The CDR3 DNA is TGCAGCGTTGAATTATCAGCGGGGGGTGGATACAATGAGCAGTTCTTC. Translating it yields CSVELSAGGGYNEQFF.

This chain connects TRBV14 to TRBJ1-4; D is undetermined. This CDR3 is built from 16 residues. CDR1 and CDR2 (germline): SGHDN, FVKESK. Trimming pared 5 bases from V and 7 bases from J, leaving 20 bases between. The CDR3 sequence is CASSFAHGSLPEKLFF. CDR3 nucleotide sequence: TGTGCCAGCAGCTTCGCGCATGGGAGCCTCCCTGAAAAACTGTTTTTT.

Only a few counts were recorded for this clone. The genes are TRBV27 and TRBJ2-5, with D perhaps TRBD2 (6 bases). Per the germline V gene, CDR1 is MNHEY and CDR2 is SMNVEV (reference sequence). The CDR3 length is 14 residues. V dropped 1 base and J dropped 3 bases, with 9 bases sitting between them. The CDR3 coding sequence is TGTGCCAGCAGTTTATTAGGGGAGGAAGAGACCCAGTACTTC. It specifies CASSLLGEEETQYF.

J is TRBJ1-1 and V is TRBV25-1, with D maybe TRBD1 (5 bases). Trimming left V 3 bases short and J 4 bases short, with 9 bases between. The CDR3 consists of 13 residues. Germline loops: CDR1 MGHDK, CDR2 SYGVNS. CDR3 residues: CASSDWGVTEAFF. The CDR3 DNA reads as TGTGCCAGCAGTGATTGGGGGGTCACTGAAGCTTTCTTT.

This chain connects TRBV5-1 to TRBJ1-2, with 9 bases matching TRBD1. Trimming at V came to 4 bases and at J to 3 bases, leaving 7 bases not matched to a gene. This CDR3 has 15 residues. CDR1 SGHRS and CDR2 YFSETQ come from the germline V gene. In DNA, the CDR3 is TGCGCCAGCAGCGTAGGACAGGGGCCTTACTATGGCTACACCTTC. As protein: CASSVGQGPYYGYTF.

As DNA, the CDR3 is TGCGCCAGCAGCAAGGGACAGGGGTCCTCCGCAGATACGCAGTATTTT. Translating it yields CASSKGQGSSADTQYF. The V gene is TRBV5-1, the J gene TRBJ2-3; 10 bases match TRBD1. Germline CDR1 and CDR2: SGHRS and YFSETQ. Unmatched junction bases numbered 9, after V lost 4 bases and J lost 4 bases. This CDR3 is built from 16 residues.

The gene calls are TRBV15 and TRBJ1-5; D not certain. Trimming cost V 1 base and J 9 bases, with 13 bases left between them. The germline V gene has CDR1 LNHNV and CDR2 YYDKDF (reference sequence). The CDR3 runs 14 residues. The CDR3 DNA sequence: TGTGCCACCAGCAGAGTTGAAGGCGCAGGGCCCCAGCATTTT. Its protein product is CATSRVEGAGPQHF.

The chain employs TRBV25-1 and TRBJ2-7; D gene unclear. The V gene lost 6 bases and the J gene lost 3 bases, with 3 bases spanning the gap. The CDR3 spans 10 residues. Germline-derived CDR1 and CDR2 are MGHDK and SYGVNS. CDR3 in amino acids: CASRGYEQYF. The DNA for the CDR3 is TGTGCCAGCAGGGGCTACGAGCAGTACTTC.

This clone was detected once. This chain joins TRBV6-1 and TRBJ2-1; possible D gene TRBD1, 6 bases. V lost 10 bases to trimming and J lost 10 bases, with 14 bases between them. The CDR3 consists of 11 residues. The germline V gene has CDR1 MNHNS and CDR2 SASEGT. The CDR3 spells CATRVGTEQFF. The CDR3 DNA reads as TGTGCCACCAGGGTCGGGACAGAGCAGTTCTTC.

The CDR3 protein is CASSLRTPGSETQYF. CDR3 sequence (DNA): TGTGCCAGCAGCTTACGGACCCCTGGTTCCGAGACCCAGTACTTC. The chain links TRBV5-4 to TRBJ2-5; D is unresolved. The CDR3 contains 15 residues. The germline gives CDR1 SGHNT, CDR2 YYREEE (reference sequence). The germline V and J ends were trimmed by 2 bases and 5 bases, with 16 bases remaining between them.

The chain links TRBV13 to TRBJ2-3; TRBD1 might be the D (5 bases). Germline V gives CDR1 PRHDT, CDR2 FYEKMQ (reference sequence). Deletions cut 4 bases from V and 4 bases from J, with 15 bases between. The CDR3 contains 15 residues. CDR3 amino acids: CASSSTGLGPDTQYF. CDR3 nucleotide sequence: TGTGCCAGCAGCTCCACAGGATTAGGGCCAGATACGCAGTATTTT. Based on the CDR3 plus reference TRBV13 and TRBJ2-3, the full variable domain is AAGVIQSPRHLIKEKRETATLKCYPIPRHDTVYWYQQGPGQDPQFLISFYEKMQSDKGSIPDRFSAQQFSDYHSELNMSSLELGDSALYFCASSSTGLGPDTQYFGPGTRLTVL.

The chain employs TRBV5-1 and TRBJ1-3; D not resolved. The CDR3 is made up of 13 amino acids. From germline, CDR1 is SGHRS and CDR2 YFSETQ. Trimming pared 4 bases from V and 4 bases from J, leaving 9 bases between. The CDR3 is CASSPPGGNTIYF. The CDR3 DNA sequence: TGCGCCAGCAGCCCCCCCGGAGGAAACACCATATATTTT.